The table lists the clone carrying this T cell receptor (beta chain) with a few counts. What it recognizes is unknown. These data belong to a study of response to subunit inactivated influenza vaccine. In TCRdb, the RT-PCR reads were re-called with MiXCR into one record per CDR3 protein. This sample has approximately 290,000 distinct CDR3 sequences, with over 20% found just once. Regarding the study as a whole: Authors suggested each seasonal flu vaccination may recruit only limited numbers of new T cells.

The CDR3 contains 17 residues. Trimming removed 4 bases from V and 4 bases from J, with 20 bases in between. Looked up from germline, CDR1 is SGHAT and CDR2 is FQNNGV. The sequencing used PBMCs from blood, collected less than 22 months after vaccination. The sequence came from a man aged 50-75 years who received an inactivated influenza vaccine. The V and J genes are TRBV11-2 and TRBJ1-3; TRBD1 might be the D (5 bases). The CDR3 loop is CASSYRQTPFWGNTIYF. CDR3 nucleotide sequence: TGTGCCAGCAGCTACAGACAGACTCCATTCTGGGGAAACACCATATATTTT.